These 11 T cell receptor beta chains were all obtained from the same sample, sequenced in a study of blood T cell repertoires in COVID-19. Sequencing used immunoSEQ multiplex PCR; TCRdb keeps in-frame clones, though not all of them. The sample contains fewer than 250,000 clones, approximately 84% of which appear only once. The specimen was peripheral blood. The receptors here all came from a man aged 50 or older with acute or convalescent COVID-19.

In regard to this clone: A junction end diverges from the germline sequence, so it may reflect a read error. The rearrangement joins TRBV5-8 to TRBJ1-5; D remains ambiguous. The CDR3 consists of 8 residues. The germline V gene has CDR1 SGHTS and CDR2 YDEGEE. The CDR3 loop reads CASSYRVF. The CDR3 DNA reads as TGTGCCAGCAGCTACCGGGTTTTT. Drawing the rest from reference TRBV5-8 and TRBJ1-5, the complete variable domain is EAGVTQSPTHLIKTRGQQATLRCSPISGHTSVYWYQQALGLGLQFLLWYDEGEERNRGNFPPRFSGRQFPNYSSELNVNALELEDSALYLCASSYRVFGDGTRLSIL.

The chain couples TRBV4-1 to TRBJ1-2; a weak D match, TRBD1 (6 bases). CDR3 length: 15 residues. V lost 2 bases and J lost 0, with 10 bases in between. Germline-derived CDR1 and CDR2 are MGHRA and YSYEKL. As DNA, the CDR3 is TGCGCCAGCAGCCAAAGACAGGTTACTAACTATGGCTACACCTTC. This codes for CASSQRQVTNYGYTF.

The chain is built from TRBV27 and TRBJ1-5; D is possibly TRBD1 (6 bases). Germline CDR1 and CDR2: MNHEY and SMNVEV (reference sequence). V was shortened by 2 bases and J by 7 bases, with 9 bases between the two germline ends. The CDR3 is made up of 13 amino acids. CDR3 residues: CASSLTGRQPQHF. The DNA for the CDR3 is TGTGCCAGCAGTTTAACAGGGCGGCAGCCCCAGCATTTT.

This clone was recorded only once. This chain uses TRBV18 with TRBJ2-7; 8 bases agree with TRBD1. The V and J ends lost 6 bases and 2 bases, in that order; junction bases with no gene match: 3. There are 13 residues in the CDR3. Per the germline V gene, CDR1 is KGHSH and CDR2 is LQKENI. CDR3 bases: TGTGCCAGCTCGGGACAGGACACCTACGAGCAGTACTTC. This translates into CASSGQDTYEQYF.

The V call is TRBV27, the J call TRBJ2-7; 15 nucleotides align to TRBD2. V lost 1 base and J lost 2; bases outside the gene matches: 9. CDR3 length: 19 residues. Germline CDR1 and CDR2: MNHEY and SMNVEV (reference sequence). The DNA of the CDR3 is TGTGCCAGCAGTTTATATGGGACTAGCGGGGGGACGAATACCTACGAGCAGTACTTC. As protein: CASSLYGTSGGTNTYEQYF.

The chain uses TRBV6-1 and TRBJ2-7; TRBD1 might be the D (6 bases). The CDR3 runs to 16 residues. Germline V gene data show CDR1 as MNHNS and CDR2 as SASEGT. Trimming removed 4 bases at V and 0 bases at J, with 16 bases between. The CDR3 DNA sequence: TGTGCCAGCAGTGGACCGACAGGCCCTCACTCCTACGAGCAGTACTTC. Its protein product is CASSGPTGPHSYEQYF.

J is TRBJ2-5 and V is TRBV11-2; D unclear. Germline V gene lookup returns CDR1 SGHAT and CDR2 FQNNGV. V was cut by 1 base and J by 5 bases, with 8 bases left in between. CDR3 length: 13 residues. The CDR3 coding sequence is TGTGCCAGCAGCTTAGGTACCCGGGAGACCCAGTACTTC. It specifies CASSLGTRETQYF.

V is TRBV14 and J is TRBJ2-7, with 10 bases matching TRBD2. The germline gives CDR1 SGHDN, CDR2 FVKESK. V was pared by 4 bases and J by 0 bases, with 6 bases of the junction left unmatched. This CDR3 is 16 amino acids long. Here the CDR3 reads CASSPWTSGNSYEQYF. For the CDR3, the DNA is TGTGCCAGCAGCCCCTGGACTAGCGGTAACTCCTACGAGCAGTACTTC.

The chain employs TRBV7-9 and TRBJ2-7; 9 bases match TRBD1. Germline-derived CDR1 and CDR2 are SEHNR and FQNEAQ (reference sequence). The CDR3 is 19 residues long. J was trimmed by 2 bases and V by 5 bases; bases with no gene match: 19. The DNA for the CDR3 is TGTGCCAGCAGCCCCAGGACAGGGGCCACCAAACTAGCTCCCTACGAGCAGTACTTC. The encoded protein is CASSPRTGATKLAPYEQYF.

The chain combines TRBV5-4 with TRBJ1-6; D ambiguous. Germline V gives CDR1 SGHNT, CDR2 YYREEE (reference sequence). The CDR3 covers 13 residues. V was pared by 4 bases and J by 13 bases, with 15 bases between. The CDR3 reads CASSSEGEGPLHF. Here the CDR3 DNA reads TGTGCCAGCAGCAGCGAAGGAGAAGGTCCCCTCCACTTT. Combining the CDR3 with reference TRBV5-4 and TRBJ1-6 gives the whole variable domain ETGVTQSPTHLIKTRGQQVTLRCSSQSGHNTVSWYQQALGQGPQFIFQYYREEENGRGNFPPRFSGLQFPNYSSELNVNALELDDSALYLCASSSEGEGPLHFGNGTRLTVT.

The sample holds a few counts of this clone. This chain uses TRBV6-4 with TRBJ2-3, with a possible D match to TRBD1 (6 bases). The CDR3 is 15 amino acids. Germline V CDR1 and CDR2: MRHNA, SNTAGT. V lost 2 bases and J lost 4, with 13 bases in between. CDR3 nucleotide sequence: TGTGCCAGCAGTGACGGGGACATAGGGCCAGATACGCAGTATTTT. As protein: CASSDGDIGPDTQYF.